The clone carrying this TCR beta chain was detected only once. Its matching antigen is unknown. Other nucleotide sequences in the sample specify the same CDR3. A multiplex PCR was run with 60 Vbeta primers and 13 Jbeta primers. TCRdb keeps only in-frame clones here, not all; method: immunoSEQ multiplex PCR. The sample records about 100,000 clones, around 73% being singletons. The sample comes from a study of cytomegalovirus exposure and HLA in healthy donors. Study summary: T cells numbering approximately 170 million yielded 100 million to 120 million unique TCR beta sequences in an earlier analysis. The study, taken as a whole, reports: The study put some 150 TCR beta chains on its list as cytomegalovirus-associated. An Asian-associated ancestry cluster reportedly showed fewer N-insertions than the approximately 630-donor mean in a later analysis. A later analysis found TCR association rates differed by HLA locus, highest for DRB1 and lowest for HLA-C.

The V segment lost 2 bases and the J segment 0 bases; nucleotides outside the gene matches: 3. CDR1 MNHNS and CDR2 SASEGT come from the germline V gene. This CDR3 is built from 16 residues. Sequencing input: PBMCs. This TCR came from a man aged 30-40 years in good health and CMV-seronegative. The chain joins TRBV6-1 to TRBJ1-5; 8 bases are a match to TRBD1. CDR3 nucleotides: TGTGCCAGCAGTGAATTAGGACAGGGTAGCAATCAGCCCCAGCATTTT. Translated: CASSELGQGSNQPQHF.